The rows below give T cell receptor beta chains drawn from one sample of a study of T cell responses to AZD1222 COVID-19 vaccine. TCRdb keeps only in-frame clones here, not all; method: immunoSEQ multiplex PCR. This sample has some 30,000 clones, with 75% to 90% found just once. The sample was peripheral blood, taken on day 0 of AZD1222 vaccination. The source is an adult in good health. CDR3s include the opening cysteine and the closing phenylalanine or tryptophan. A D gene is named only where the DNA matches it firmly. Clone size is shown for a subset of rows, as once, few, many or a class of expanded clone.

v_gene,d_gene,abundance,j_gene,CDR3aa,CDR3nt
TRBV5-8,NA,NA,TRBJ2-3,CASSLRRGTQYF,TGTGCCAGCAGCTTGAGGAGGGGTACGCAGTATTTT
TRBV19,TRBD1,NA,TRBJ1-1,CASSGYRTGQTEAFF,TGTGCCAGTAGTGGATACAGGACAGGGCAAACTGAAGCTTTCTTT
TRBV24-1,TRBD1,NA,TRBJ2-5,CATSDPRTGRQETQYF,TGTGCCACCAGTGACCCTCGGACAGGGAGGCAAGAGACCCAGTACTTC
TRBV7-2,NA,NA,TRBJ1-3,CASSPYISGNTIYF,TGTGCCAGCAGCCCGTACATCTCTGGAAACACCATATATTTT
TRBV9,TRBD2,once,TRBJ2-3,CASSVEGTSGSGDTQYF,TGTGCCAGCAGCGTAGAAGGGACTAGCGGGAGTGGGGATACGCAGTATTTT
TRBV9,TRBD1,NA,TRBJ1-3,CASSARDSGNTIYF,TGTGCCAGCAGCGCACGGGACAGTGGAAACACCATATATTTT
TRBV13,TRBD1,NA,TRBJ1-6,CASSARTGGLSPLHF,TGTGCCAGCAGCGCCCGGACAGGGGGCCTTTCACCCCTCCACTTT
TRBV28,NA,NA,TRBJ1-6,CAIEKMGNSPLHF,TGTGCCATTGAGAAAATGGGAAATTCACCCCTCCACTTT
TRBV6-2/TRBV6-3,TRBD1,NA,TRBJ2-3,CASSPSGTASTDTQYF,TGTGCCAGCAGTCCCTCTGGGACAGCCAGCACAGATACGCAGTATTTT
TRBV4-2,NA,NA,TRBJ2-2,CASSQDESQTGELFF,TGTGCCAGCAGCCAAGACGAGAGCCAGACCGGGGAGCTGTTTTTT
TRBV27,NA,NA,TRBJ1-3,CASSSGTASGNTIYF,TGTGCCAGCAGTTCCGGGACGGCCTCTGGAAACACCATATATTTT
TRBV15,NA,NA,TRBJ1-4,CATSRSGKGNEKLFF,TGTGCCACCAGCAGGTCCGGGAAGGGTAATGAAAAACTGTTTTTT
TRBV7-9,NA,NA,TRBJ2-7,CASSLAGDGYEQYF,TGTGCCAGCAGCTTAGCGGGGGATGGATACGAGCAGTACTTC
TRBV6-5,NA,NA,TRBJ2-1,CASSYMGRGEQFF,TGTGCCAGCAGTTACATGGGAAGGGGCGAGCAGTTCTTC
TRBV5-6,NA,NA,TRBJ1-1,CASSLGTDPEAFF,TGTGCCAGCAGCTTGGGAACTGATCCGGAAGCTTTCTTT
TRBV28,NA,NA,TRBJ2-5,CASSSGKETQYF,TGTGCCAGCAGTTCAGGGAAGGAGACCCAGTACTTC
TRBV18,TRBD1,NA,TRBJ1-3,CASSQGQGDSGNTIYF,TGTGCCAGCTCACAGGGACAGGGGGACTCTGGAAACACCATATATTTT
TRBV12-3/TRBV12-4,NA,once,TRBJ1-6,CASSRKNNSPLHF,TGTGCCAGCTCTCGGAAAAATAATTCACCCCTCCACTTT
TRBV28,TRBD2,NA,TRBJ2-3,CASRTSGGLVDTQYF,TGTGCCAGCAGGACTAGCGGGGGGTTAGTGGATACGCAGTATTTT
TRBV6-9,NA,NA,TRBJ1-3,CASSYTGGSGNTIYF,TGTGCCAGCAGTTATACAGGAGGCTCTGGAAACACCATATATTTT
TRBV5-6,NA,NA,TRBJ1-2,CASSRGLQAGYTF,TGTGCCAGCAGCCGAGGACTCCAAGCCGGCTACACCTTC
TRBV24-1,NA,NA,TRBJ1-4,CATSDPDGETNEKLFF,TGTGCCACCAGTGACCCGGACGGTGAAACTAATGAAAAACTGTTTTTT
TRBV28,TRBD2,NA,TRBJ2-3,CASSLWTSGTHTDTQYF,TGTGCCAGCAGTTTGTGGACTAGCGGGACTCACACAGATACGCAGTATTTT
TRBV19,NA,NA,TRBJ2-7,CASSIGPAAEQYF,TGTGCCAGTAGTATCGGCCCCGCCGCCGAGCAGTACTTC
TRBV4-2,TRBD1,NA,TRBJ1-2,CASSQTGTFANYGYTF,TGTGCCAGCAGCCAGACAGGGACCTTCGCTAACTATGGCTACACCTTC
TRBV3-1/TRBV3-2,NA,NA,TRBJ2-5,CASNLRTGFQETQYF,TGTGCCAGCAACCTTCGAACAGGGTTCCAAGAGACCCAGTACTTC
TRBV2,TRBD1,NA,TRBJ1-6,CATHRGRNSPLHF,TGTGCCACCCACAGGGGGAGGAATTCACCCCTCCACTTT
TRBV2,NA,NA,TRBJ1-2,CASSERQSYGYTF,TGTGCCAGCAGTGAAAGGCAGTCCTATGGCTACACCTTC
TRBV7-8,NA,NA,TRBJ2-1,CASSTQGGYNEQFF,TGTGCCAGCAGCACGCAGGGAGGCTACAATGAGCAGTTCTTC
TRBV7-9,NA,NA,TRBJ1-5,CASSLGQGHQPQHF,TGTGCCAGCAGCTTGGGGCAGGGTCATCAGCCCCAGCATTTT
TRBV10-2,NA,few,TRBJ2-7,CASSAAYEQYF,TGCGCCAGCAGCGCCGCCTACGAGCAGTACTTC
TRBV29-1,NA,NA,TRBJ1-1,CSVGESMNTEAFF,TGCAGCGTTGGGGAGTCTATGAACACTGAAGCTTTCTTT
TRBV30,NA,once,TRBJ1-2,CACVIGYSNYGYTF,TGTGCCTGTGTCATTGGATACTCTAACTATGGCTACACCTTC
TRBV27,NA,few,TRBJ1-1,CASSLRRGGTEAFF,TGTGCCAGCAGTTTACGACGGGGAGGCACTGAAGCTTTCTTT
TRBV4-1,TRBD2,NA,TRBJ2-1,CASSQDRRTSGYNEQFF,TGCGCCAGCAGCCAAGATAGGCGGACTAGCGGCTACAATGAGCAGTTCTTC
TRBV7-8,NA,NA,TRBJ1-1,CASQWAGLNTEAFF,TGTGCCAGCCAATGGGCAGGTCTGAACACTGAAGCTTTCTTT
TRBV9,NA,once,TRBJ2-3,CASSVRASSTDTQYF,TGTGCCAGCAGCGTAAGGGCTTCTAGCACAGATACGCAGTATTTT
TRBV24-1,NA,few,TRBJ2-5,CATSDGRDRTRETQYF,TGTGCCACCAGTGATGGGCGAGATCGAACAAGGGAGACCCAGTACTTC